The 30 T cell receptor beta chains in this list originate from one sample, sequenced in a study of blood T cell repertoires in COVID-19 (dated by TCRdb to 2020 to 2021). Libraries came from the immunoSEQ multiplex PCR assay. This is the immuneACCESS table as TCRdb keeps it, with only in-frame sequences that have V and J called. A part of the clones is gone; compared with another copy, unresolved V genes explain less than half, and the rest is unexplained. This sample has about 91,000 clones in its table, and around nine tenths of those were observed once. The ten largest clones add up to 4.5% to 6% of the sample. The sequencing input was peripheral blood. These receptor sequences come from a woman of 80 years or more with active COVID-19.

The rearrangement joins TRBV11-2 to TRBJ2-5; tentative D call: TRBD1 (6 bases). V lost 6 bases and J lost 3, with 11 bases in between. The germline CDR1 and CDR2 sequences are SGHAT and FQNNGV. This CDR3 comprises 13 residues. The CDR3 DNA reads TGTGCCAGCAGTCGCTACAGGGAAGAGACCCAGTACTTC. It codes for CASSRYREETQYF.

The gene calls are TRBV12-3 or TRBV12-4 and TRBJ2-5; 9 bases map to TRBD2. The trim removed 6 bases at V and 9 bases at J, leaving 5 bases unmatched. The CDR3 is made up of 12 amino acids. The CDR3 reads CASRRGGWAQYF. CDR3 nucleotide sequence: TGTGCCAGCAGGCGGGGGGGGTGGGCCCAGTACTTC.

The V gene is TRBV7-2, the J gene TRBJ2-3; no clear D gene. Germline CDR1 is SGHTA and CDR2 is FQGNSA. CDR3 length: 14 residues. V was pared by 1 base and J by 3 bases, with 8 bases between. Here the CDR3 reads CASSLGPLTDTQYF. For the CDR3, the DNA is TGTGCCAGCAGCTTAGGGCCCCTGACAGATACGCAGTATTTT.

The J gene is TRBJ2-7, the V gene TRBV7-9, with TRBD1 as a possible D gene (6 bases). The CDR3 runs 15 residues. V shed 5 bases and J shed 3 bases, with 17 bases lying between them. The V gene's germline CDR1 is SEHNR and CDR2 FQNEAQ (reference sequence). The CDR3 reads CASSTQGERIYEQYF. The CDR3 DNA sequence: TGTGCCAGCAGCACACAGGGCGAGCGGATCTACGAGCAGTACTTC. Variable domain in full (rest from reference TRBV7-9 and TRBJ2-7): DTGVSQNPRHKITKRGQNVTFRCDPISEHNRLYWYRQTLGQGPEFLTYFQNEAQLEKSRLLSDRFSAERPKGSFSTLEIQRTEQGDSAMYLCASSTQGERIYEQYFGPGTRLTVT.

The rearrangement uses TRBV7-8 and TRBJ2-3, with TRBD1 matching 7 bases. Looked up from germline, CDR1 is SGHVS and CDR2 is FQNEAQ. V trimming: 4 bases; J trimming: 4 bases; junction bases outside the gene matches: 8. This CDR3 spans 15 amino acids. CDR3 in DNA: TGTGCCAGCAGCTCAGACAGGGAGCCCGCAGATACGCAGTATTTT. Translation: CASSSDREPADTQYF.

CDR3 DNA sequence: TGTGCCAGCTCACCTGGGACAGGGTCCTACGAGCAGTACTTC. The encoded protein is CASSPGTGSYEQYF. V and J are TRBV18 and TRBJ2-7; TRBD1 aligns across 9 bases. After removal of 3 bases from V and 1 base from J, the junction contained 1 base not matched to a gene. The CDR3 is 14 amino acids. The germline V gene has CDR1 KGHSH and CDR2 LQKENI.

This clone occurred a few times. J is TRBJ1-5 and V is TRBV2, with D uncertain. The germline V gene encodes CDR1 SNHLY and CDR2 FYNNEI. V gave up 3 bases and J gave up 0 bases, with 6 bases separating them. CDR3 length equals 14 residues. The CDR3 nucleotides read TGTGCCAGCAGTGACGGCGGTAGCAATCAGCCCCAGCATTTT. Translating it yields CASSDGGSNQPQHF.

The chain carries TRBV28 and TRBJ2-7; TRBD2 matches 8 bases. The V gene end was trimmed by 7 bases and the J gene end by 7 bases; junction bases not matched to a gene: 15. Per germline, CDR1 MDHEN and CDR2 SYDVKM. The CDR3 consists of 15 residues. The CDR3 DNA reads TGTGCCAGCAACTCCCGGGCAGCGGGAGAACATGAGCAGTACTTC. Translated: CASNSRAAGEHEQYF.

This rearrangement joins TRBV18 to TRBJ2-1; 9 bases agree with TRBD2. The CDR3 covers 15 residues. With 4 bases clipped from V and 5 bases from J, the junction kept 6 bases outside the gene matches. Germline-derived CDR1 and CDR2 are KGHSH and LQKENI. The CDR3 loop is CASSLGLASDNEQFF. CDR3 coding DNA: TGTGCCAGCTCACTGGGACTAGCTAGTGACAATGAGCAGTTCTTC.

The chain combines TRBV11-2 with TRBJ2-1, with D possibly matching TRBD2 (7 bases). This CDR3 has 19 residues. With 6 bases removed from V and 0 bases from J, the gap between germline ends came to 24 bases. Germline V CDR1 and CDR2: SGHAT, FQNNGV. The CDR3 is CASRPRGWRGRSSYNEQFF. The DNA of the CDR3 is TGTGCCAGCAGGCCTAGAGGCTGGCGGGGGCGGAGCTCCTACAATGAGCAGTTCTTC.

The J gene is TRBJ2-3, the V gene TRBV9; 12 nucleotides align to TRBD2. CDR1 is SGDLS, CDR2 YYNGEE, per germline. This CDR3 contains 18 residues. After removal of 6 bases from V and 4 bases from J, the junction contained 15 bases not matched to a gene. DNA for the CDR3: TGTGCCAGCACGGAAAGTCCCTCGACTAGCGGGAGCCCAGATACGCAGTATTTT. It translates to CASTESPSTSGSPDTQYF. Full variable domain (remainder filled in from reference TRBV9 and TRBJ2-3): DSGVTQTPKHLITATGQRVTLRCSPRSGDLSVYWYQQSLDQGLQFLIQYYNGEERAKGNILERFSAQQFPDLHSELNLSSLELGDSALYFCASTESPSTSGSPDTQYFGPGTRLTVL.

J is TRBJ1-1 and V is TRBV4-1; 8 bases line up with TRBD1. This CDR3 is 13 amino acids long. V lost 4 bases and J lost 4; bases outside the gene matches: 2. Looked up from germline, CDR1 is MGHRA and CDR2 is YSYEKL. Here the CDR3 reads CASSLGQGTEAFF. Written as DNA, the CDR3 is TGCGCCAGCAGCCTAGGACAGGGCACTGAAGCTTTCTTT.

This clone is a singleton in its sample. CDR3: CASSLSPAQETQYF. CDR3 bases: TGCGCCAGCAGCTTGAGCCCCGCGCAAGAGACCCAGTACTTC. The V gene is TRBV5-1, the J gene TRBJ2-5; unclear D gene. This CDR3 is built from 14 residues. Germline-derived CDR1 and CDR2 are SGHRS and YFSETQ. Trimming cost V 1 base and J 2 bases, with 9 bases left between them.

This clone is a singleton in its sample. This chain links TRBV5-5 with TRBJ1-2, with TRBD1 matching 8 bases. V was clipped by 3 bases and J by 2 bases; unmatched bases: 6. Germline CDR1 SGHKS, CDR2 YYEKEE (reference sequence). The CDR3 has 15 amino acids. In DNA form, the CDR3 reads TGTGCCAGCAGCTCCGGGGACAGGTTCAACTATGGCTACACCTTC. It translates to CASSSGDRFNYGYTF.

The chain recombines TRBV3-1 (or the pseudogene TRBV3-2) with TRBJ1-2; tentative D call: TRBD1 (6 bases). Germline CDR1 is LGHDT and CDR2 is YNNKEL (reference sequence). Between the trimmed V and J ends, which lost 4 bases and 0 bases, there was a span of 21 bases. The CDR3 runs 18 residues. CDR3 residues: CASSRLQLYRASNYGYTF. The CDR3 DNA sequence: TGTGCCAGCAGCCGCCTGCAGCTATACAGGGCTTCTAACTATGGCTACACCTTC.

The chain uses TRBV27 and TRBJ2-2; no definite D call. V dropped 5 bases and J dropped 1 base, with 8 bases sitting between them. This CDR3 has 14 residues. CDR1 is MNHEY and CDR2 is SMNVEV in the germline V gene (reference sequence). The CDR3 reads CASSQARNTGELFF. The CDR3 DNA follows: TGTGCCAGCAGTCAGGCCAGGAACACCGGGGAGCTGTTTTTT.

V and J are TRBV3-1 (or the pseudogene TRBV3-2) and TRBJ2-1; tentative D call: TRBD1 (6 bases). There are 15 residues in the CDR3. Trimming cost V 2 bases and J 5 bases, with 13 bases left between them. Germline lookup yields CDR1 LGHDT and CDR2 YNNKEL (reference sequence). DNA of the CDR3: TGTGCCAGCAGCCAATGGACAGTGCTCAACAATGAGCAGTTCTTC. As protein: CASSQWTVLNNEQFF.

The count of this clone is one. The CDR3 here is CASSLSLRTGARDSPLHF. Here the CDR3 DNA reads TGTGCCAGCAGCTTAAGTTTAAGGACAGGGGCCCGAGATTCACCCCTCCACTTT. The chain couples TRBV7-8 to TRBJ1-6, with 9 bases lining up with TRBD1. Trimming removed 2 bases from V and 8 bases from J; junction bases left unmatched: 13. This CDR3 is built from 18 residues. CDR1 is SGHVS, CDR2 FQNEAQ, per germline.

This chain uses TRBV6-5 with TRBJ1-4, with 7 bases matching TRBD1. V lost 5 bases and J lost 3; bases outside the gene matches: 3. Germline CDR1 reads MNHEY; CDR2 reads SVGAGI. This CDR3 has 14 residues. The CDR3 DNA is TGTGCCAGCAGTCACAGGGGATCTAATGAAAAACTGTTTTTT. Encoded protein: CASSHRGSNEKLFF.

In its sample, this clone was seen a few times. The rearrangement joins TRBV7-9 to TRBJ1-1, with D tentatively TRBD1 (5 bases). Per germline, CDR1 SEHNR and CDR2 FQNEAQ (reference sequence). The germline V and J ends were trimmed by 4 bases and 3 bases, with 9 bases remaining between them. The CDR3 extends over 13 amino acids. CDR3 in DNA: TGTGCCAGCAGCTGGGGGAGGGACACTGAAGCTTTCTTT. It is translated as CASSWGRDTEAFF.

The table lists this clone with a few counts. V and J are TRBV11-2 and TRBJ2-7, with 13 bases fitting TRBD2. The CDR3 extends over 16 amino acids. Germline CDR1 is SGHAT and CDR2 is FQNNGV. With V trimmed by 1 base and J by 12 bases, 12 bases remained unmatched. CDR3: CASSLARTSGSLSRYF. CDR3 sequence (DNA): TGTGCCAGCAGCTTAGCCCGGACTAGCGGGAGTCTGAGCCGGTACTTC.

The chain carries TRBV28 and TRBJ2-3, with D unclear. CDR3 length equals 16 residues. V was trimmed by 6 bases and J by 0 bases, leaving 16 bases between them. CDR1 is MDHEN, CDR2 SYDVKM, per germline. The chain's CDR3 is CASRTPVSTSTDTQYF. The CDR3 DNA follows: TGTGCCAGCAGGACTCCAGTTTCTACTAGCACAGATACGCAGTATTTT.

The rearrangement joins TRBV21-1 to TRBJ2-7; the DNA was not used to check the table's D call, TRBD1. TRBV21-1 is given as a pseudogene. This CDR3 spans 16 amino acids. Here the CDR3 reads CASSIRMLGTGDEQYF. Written as DNA, the CDR3 is TGTGCCAGCAGCATACGAATGCTCGGGACAGGGGACGAGCAGTACTTC.

This clone was detected only once. The chain carries TRBV19 and TRBJ2-7; tentative D call: TRBD1 (6 bases). Trimming left V 7 bases short and J 7 bases short, with 14 bases between. This CDR3 is 12 amino acids long. CDR1 and CDR2 (germline): LNHDA, SQIVND (reference sequence). The CDR3 region is CASIGQTEEQYF. The CDR3 DNA is TGTGCCAGTATTGGACAGACCGAGGAGCAGTACTTC.

The chain couples TRBV24-1 to TRBJ2-1, with 7 bases lining up with TRBD2. CDR3 length equals 12 residues. V gave up 0 bases and J gave up 15 bases; unmatched junction bases: 4. CDR1 is KGHDR, CDR2 SFDVKD, per germline. The CDR3 reads CATSDLGLGWFF. As DNA, the CDR3 is TGTGCCACCAGTGATTTGGGACTAGGTTGGTTCTTC.

The V call is TRBV3-1 (or the pseudogene TRBV3-2), the J call TRBJ2-4; D perhaps matches TRBD1 (5 bases). Germline-derived CDR1 and CDR2 are LGHDT and YNNKEL (reference sequence). The V and J ends lost 1 base and 0 bases respectively, with 16 bases between them. CDR3 length: 18 amino acids. The CDR3 DNA follows: TGTGCCAGCAGCCAAGCCCCCGACAGTAATCTAGCCAAAAACATTCAGTACTTC. It is translated as CASSQAPDSNLAKNIQYF.

The rearrangement links TRBV25-1 to TRBJ2-3; a weak D match, TRBD2 (6 bases). The CDR3 has 16 amino acids. V was cut by 8 bases and J by 1 base, with 19 bases left in between. Germline lookup yields CDR1 MGHDK and CDR2 SYGVNS. The CDR3 DNA reads TGTGCCAGCGGACGGAGGGCGGGACGGGGCACAGATACGCAGTATTTT. It specifies CASGRRAGRGTDTQYF.

The chain is built from TRBV6-5 and TRBJ2-5, with 10 bases lining up with TRBD1. The germline V gene encodes CDR1 MNHEY and CDR2 SVGAGI. The CDR3 spans 15 residues. J gave up 4 bases and V 8 bases, and 10 bases lay outside the gene matches. DNA for the CDR3: TGTGCCAGCCATGGCCCTTGGGACAGGGGAGAGACCCAGTACTTC. Translating it yields CASHGPWDRGETQYF.

V and J are TRBV3-1 (or the pseudogene TRBV3-2) and TRBJ1-1; weak D call: TRBD1 (5 bases). The CDR3 spans 12 residues. The V end was cut by 5 bases, the J end by 10 bases, with 14 bases between. The germline V gene has CDR1 LGHDT and CDR2 YNNKEL (reference sequence). CDR3 DNA: TGTGCCAGCAGCTCGGGGGGGGTAACAGCTTTCTTT. It codes for CASSSGGVTAFF.

CDR3 protein: CSEVGLDGYTF. The CDR3 DNA reads as TGCAGTGAAGTCGGACTAGATGGCTACACCTTC. The chain employs TRBV20-1 and TRBJ1-2; D gene unclear. V was trimmed by 7 bases and J by 6 bases, leaving 12 bases between them. The CDR3 spans 11 residues. CDR1 and CDR2 from the germline V gene are DFQATT and SNEGSKA (reference sequence).